A single T cell receptor (beta chain) is shown here with its context. Antigen: not known. At one end the junction does not follow the germline gene, possibly because of a read error. The sample comes from a study of regulatory T cells. General study results and limits: Hydrophobic residues at CDR3 positions 6 and 7 were enriched in conventional CD4+ T cells of CD3G-deficient patients.

Primers: 52 TRBV forward and 13 TRBJ reverse. The method was immunoSEQ multiplex PCR; TCRdb's version includes in-frame clones alone and lacks a portion of them. The sample records 20,000 to 25,000 clones, approximately 91% being singletons. Sorting split CD4+ cells into CD25-high CD127-low Tregs and CD25-low CD127-high conventional T cells. CDR1 is MNHNS, CDR2 SASEGT, per germline. The CDR3 loop spans 15 amino acids. The specimen was conventional CD4+ T cells sorted from blood. The source is a child younger than 18 with CD3G deficiency. V is TRBV6-1 and J is TRBJ2-7; 10 bases are shared with TRBD2. CDR3 residues: CASREAGGPGYEQYF. For the CDR3, the DNA is TGTGCCAGCAGGGAAGCGGGAGGGCCGGGTTACGAGCAGTACTTC.